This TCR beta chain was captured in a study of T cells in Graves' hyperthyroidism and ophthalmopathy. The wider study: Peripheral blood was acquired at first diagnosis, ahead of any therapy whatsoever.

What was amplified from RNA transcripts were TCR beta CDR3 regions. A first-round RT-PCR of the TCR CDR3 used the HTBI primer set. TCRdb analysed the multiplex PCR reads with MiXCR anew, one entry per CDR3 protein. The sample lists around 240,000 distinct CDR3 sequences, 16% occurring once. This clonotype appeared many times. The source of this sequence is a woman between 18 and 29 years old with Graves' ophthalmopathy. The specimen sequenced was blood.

In DNA, the CDR3 is TGTGCCAGCAGCCCCCCTTTAGGGAGGGACATTCAGTACTTC. Its translation: CASSPPLGRDIQYF. The V gene is TRBV28, the J gene TRBJ2-4; 7 nucleotides agree with TRBD2. J lost 8 bases, V lost 6 bases, and 10 bases had no gene match. In germline, CDR1 is MDHEN, CDR2 SYDVKM. The CDR3 totals 14 residues.